The source of this TCR beta chain is a study of shared clonotypes between healthy human individuals. Researchers divided each subset's genomic DNA evenly across several immunoSEQ plates. The method was immunoSEQ multiplex PCR; TCRdb's version includes in-frame clones alone and lacks a portion of them. The sample consists of approximately 980,000 clones, 60% to 85% of them appearing once. V shed 1 base and J shed 2 bases, with 9 bases lying between them. CDR1 LNHDA and CDR2 SQIVND come from the germline V gene (reference sequence). The CDR3 runs to 16 residues. This clone was seen only once. The TCR sequence derives from a man aged 18 to 30 in good health. The rearrangement links TRBV19 to TRBJ1-6; TRBD1 might be the D (5 bases). Specimen: memory CD4+ T cells sorted from blood. Described subset: CD45RA-negative fraction. CDR3: CASSIVPGPYNSPLHF. CDR3 nucleotides: TGTGCCAGTAGTATAGTTCCGGGACCCTATAATTCACCCCTCCACTTT.